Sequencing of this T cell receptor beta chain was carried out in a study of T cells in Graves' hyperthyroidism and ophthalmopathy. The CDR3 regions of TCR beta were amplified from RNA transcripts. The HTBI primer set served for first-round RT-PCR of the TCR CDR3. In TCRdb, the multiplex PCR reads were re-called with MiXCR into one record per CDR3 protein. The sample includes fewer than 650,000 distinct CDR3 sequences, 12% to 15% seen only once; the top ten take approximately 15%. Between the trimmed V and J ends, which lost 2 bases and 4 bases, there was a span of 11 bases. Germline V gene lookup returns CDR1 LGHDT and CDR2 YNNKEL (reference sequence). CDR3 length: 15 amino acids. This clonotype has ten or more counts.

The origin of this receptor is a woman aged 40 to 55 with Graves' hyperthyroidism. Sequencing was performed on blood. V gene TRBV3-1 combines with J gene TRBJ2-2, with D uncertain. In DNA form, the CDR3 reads TGTGCCAGCAGCCAACCCAGGTGGGGCACCGGGGAGCTGTTTTTT. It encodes CASSQPRWGTGELFF.